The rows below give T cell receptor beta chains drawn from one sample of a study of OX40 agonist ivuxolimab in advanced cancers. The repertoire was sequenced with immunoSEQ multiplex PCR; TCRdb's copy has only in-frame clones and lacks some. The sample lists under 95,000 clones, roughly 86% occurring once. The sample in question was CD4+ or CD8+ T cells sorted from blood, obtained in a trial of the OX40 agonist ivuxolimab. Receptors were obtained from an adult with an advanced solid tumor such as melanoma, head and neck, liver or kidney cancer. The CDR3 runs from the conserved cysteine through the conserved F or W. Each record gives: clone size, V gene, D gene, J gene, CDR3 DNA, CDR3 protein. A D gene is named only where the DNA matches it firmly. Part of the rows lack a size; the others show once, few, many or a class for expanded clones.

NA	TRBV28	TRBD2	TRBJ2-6	TGTGCCAGCAGTTCGGGACTAGCGGGAGATTCTGGGGCCAACGTCCTGACTTTC	CASSSGLAGDSGANVLTF
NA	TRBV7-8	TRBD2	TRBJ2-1	TGTGCCAGCAGCACCAGAGGCGCGGGAGGCTACAATGAGCAGTTCTTC	CASSTRGAGGYNEQFF
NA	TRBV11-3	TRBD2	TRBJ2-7	TGTGCCAGCAGCTTAGATCCCACTAGCGGACTGAACTTC	CASSLDPTSGLNF
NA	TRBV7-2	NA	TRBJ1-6	TGTGCCAGCAGCCCGCAGGGGTACTATAATTCACCCCTCCACTTT	CASSPQGYYNSPLHF
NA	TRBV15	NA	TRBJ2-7	TGTGCCACCAGCAGAGAACCCAGGGGGGGGCAATCCTACGAGCAGTACTTC	CATSREPRGGQSYEQYF
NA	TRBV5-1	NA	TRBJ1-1	TGCGCCAGCAGCTTGGACTTGGGGCATAGCACTGAAGCTTTCTTT	CASSLDLGHSTEAFF
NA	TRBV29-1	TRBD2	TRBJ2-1	TGCAGCGTTGGAGGGGGACTAGCGGGAGTGGGTGAGCAGTTCTTC	CSVGGGLAGVGEQFF
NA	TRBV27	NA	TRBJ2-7	TGTGCCAGCCGCGAGATAGGGACGGGTACCTACGAGCAGTACTTC	CASREIGTGTYEQYF
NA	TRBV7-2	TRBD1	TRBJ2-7	TGTGCCAGCAGCTTAGGACAGGGTACTGACGAGCAGTACTTC	CASSLGQGTDEQYF
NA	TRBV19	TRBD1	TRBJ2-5	TGTGCCAGTAGTATAAACAGGGGGCAAGAGACCCAGTACTTC	CASSINRGQETQYF
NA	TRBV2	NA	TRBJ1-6	TGTGCCAGCAGTGAAGCGGTGGGCAGAGGGCCCCTCCACTTT	CASSEAVGRGPLHF
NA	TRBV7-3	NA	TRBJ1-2	TGTGCCAGCAGCCAGTCCCGGGACTATGGCTACACCTTC	CASSQSRDYGYTF
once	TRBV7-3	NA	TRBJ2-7	TGTGCCAGCAGCCCTCCCTACGAGCAGTACTTC	CASSPPYEQYF
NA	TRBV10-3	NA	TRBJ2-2	TGTGCCATCAGGGGGTCAGGAAACACCGGGGAGCTGTTTTTT	CAIRGSGNTGELFF
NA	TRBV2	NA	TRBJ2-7	TGTGCCAGCAGGAGGGACATCAATTCCTACGAGCAGTACTTC	CASRRDINSYEQYF
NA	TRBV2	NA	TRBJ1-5	TGTGCCAGCAGTGAAGCGGGGGATCAGCCCCAGCATTTT	CASSEAGDQPQHF
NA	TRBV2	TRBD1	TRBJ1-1	TGTGCCAGCAGCATCAGCACAGGGGTGAACACTGAAGCTTTCTTT	CASSISTGVNTEAFF
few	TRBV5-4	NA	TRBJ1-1	TGTGCCAGCAGCCCGCTGGGCAGGGCCACTGAAGCTTTCTTT	CASSPLGRATEAFF
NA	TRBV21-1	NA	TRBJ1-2	TGTGCCAGCAGCAAATTCGGGGTTGTTCCGGCGCCCTATGGCTACACCTTC	CASSKFGVVPAPYGYTF
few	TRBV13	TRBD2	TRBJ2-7	TGTGCCAGCAGCCCGACTAGCGGGAGCTCTACCTACGAGCAGTACTTC	CASSPTSGSSTYEQYF
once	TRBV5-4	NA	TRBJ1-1	TGTGCCAGCAGCTTGGTTGGCACAATGAACACTGAAGCTTTCTTT	CASSLVGTMNTEAFF
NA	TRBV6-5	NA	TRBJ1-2	TGTGCCAGCAGTCTCGGGGCGAGAGGCTACACCTTC	CASSLGARGYTF
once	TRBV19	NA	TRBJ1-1	TGTGCCAGTAGTCCCGAGGGTGGCAGGAGGGGAGGACAGAACACTGAAGCTTTCTTT	CASSPEGGRRGGQNTEAFF
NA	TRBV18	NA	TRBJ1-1	TGTGCCAGCTCACCAGGACAGACTGAAGCTTTCTTT	CASSPGQTEAFF
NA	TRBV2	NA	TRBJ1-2	TGTGCCAGCAGTGGACAGCCGGGCTATGGCTACACCTTC	CASSGQPGYGYTF
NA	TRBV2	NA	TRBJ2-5	TGTGCCAGCAGTCTGGACAGTCAAGAGACCCAGTACTTC	CASSLDSQETQYF
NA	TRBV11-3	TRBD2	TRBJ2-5	TGTGCCAGCAGCAAGACTAGCCTCCTTGAGGAGACCCAGTACTTC	CASSKTSLLEETQYF
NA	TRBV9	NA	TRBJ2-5	TGTGCCAGCAGCCCCCCCGGGACATCGAGAGAGACCCAGTACTTC	CASSPPGTSRETQYF
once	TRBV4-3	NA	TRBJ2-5	TGCGCCAGCAGCCAAGGATGGGGAGGCCAAGAGACCCAGTACTTC	CASSQGWGGQETQYF
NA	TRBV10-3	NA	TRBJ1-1	TGTGCCATCAGTGAGTCCGGCGGTAGGGCTGAAGCTTTCTTT	CAISESGGRAEAFF
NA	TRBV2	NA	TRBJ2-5	TGTGCCAGCAGACTTCAAGAGACCCAGTACTTC	CASRLQETQYF
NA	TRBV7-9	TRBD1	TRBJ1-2	TGTGCCAGCAGCTTGGGGGCCGGGACAGGGGGCGGCTACACCTTC	CASSLGAGTGGGYTF
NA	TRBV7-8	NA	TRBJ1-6	TGTGCCAGCAGCTGGGAACGTTCAGGACTCTCAGCCCTCCACTTT	CASSWERSGLSALHF
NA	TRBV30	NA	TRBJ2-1	TGTGCCTGGAGTGGGCCCCCAGGGACCCCCGAGTTCTTC	CAWSGPPGTPEFF
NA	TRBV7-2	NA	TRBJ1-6	TGTGCCAGCAGCACTGAGGGCAGGGGCGCGGATAATTCACCCCTCCACTTT	CASSTEGRGADNSPLHF
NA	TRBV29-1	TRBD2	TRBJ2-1	TGCAGCGCAGGGACTAGCGGAATCCCCGGGAGCAATGAGCAGTTCTTC	CSAGTSGIPGSNEQFF
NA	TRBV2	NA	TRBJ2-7	TGTGCCAGCTCGGATAGCGCTTTCTACGAGCAGTACTTC	CASSDSAFYEQYF